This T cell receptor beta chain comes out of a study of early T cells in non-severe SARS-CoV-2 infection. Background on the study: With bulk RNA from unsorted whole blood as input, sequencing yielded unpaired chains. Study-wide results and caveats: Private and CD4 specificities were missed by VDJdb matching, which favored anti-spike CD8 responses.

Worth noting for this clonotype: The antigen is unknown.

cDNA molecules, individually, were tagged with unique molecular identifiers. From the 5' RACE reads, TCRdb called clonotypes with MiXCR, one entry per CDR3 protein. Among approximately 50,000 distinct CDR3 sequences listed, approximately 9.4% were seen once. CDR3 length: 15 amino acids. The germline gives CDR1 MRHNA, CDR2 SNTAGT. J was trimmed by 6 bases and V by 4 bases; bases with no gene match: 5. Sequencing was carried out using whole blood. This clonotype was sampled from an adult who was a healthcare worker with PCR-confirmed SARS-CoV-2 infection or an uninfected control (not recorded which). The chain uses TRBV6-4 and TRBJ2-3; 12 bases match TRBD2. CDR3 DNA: TGTGCCAGCAGTGCCCAGGGACTAGCGGGCGATACGCAGTATTTT. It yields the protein CASSAQGLAGDTQYF.